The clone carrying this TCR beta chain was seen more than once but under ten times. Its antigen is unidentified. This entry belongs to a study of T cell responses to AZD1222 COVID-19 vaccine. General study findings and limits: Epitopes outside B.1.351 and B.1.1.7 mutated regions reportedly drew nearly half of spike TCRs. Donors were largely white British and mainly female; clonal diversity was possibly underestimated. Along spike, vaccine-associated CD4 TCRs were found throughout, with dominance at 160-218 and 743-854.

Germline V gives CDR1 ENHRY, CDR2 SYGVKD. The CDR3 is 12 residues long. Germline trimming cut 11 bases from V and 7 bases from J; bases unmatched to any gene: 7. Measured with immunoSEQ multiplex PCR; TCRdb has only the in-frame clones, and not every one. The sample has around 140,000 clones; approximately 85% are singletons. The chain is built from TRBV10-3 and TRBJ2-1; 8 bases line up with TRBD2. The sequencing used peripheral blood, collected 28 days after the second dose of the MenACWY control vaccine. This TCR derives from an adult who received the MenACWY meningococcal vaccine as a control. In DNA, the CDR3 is TGTGCCTCAGCCGGGGGGGCGAATGAGCAGTTCTTC. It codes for CASAGGANEQFF.